This T cell receptor beta chain was sequenced for a study of monozygotic twins with inflammatory bowel disease. Reanalyzing the 5' RACE reads, TCRdb keeps one entry per CDR3 protein, without DNA. The sample data list roughly 170,000 distinct CDR3 sequences. The sequenced sample consisted of blood. The sequence was collected from a human donor with ulcerative colitis or Crohn's disease, or a healthy co-twin of an affected twin (not recorded which).

CDR3 region: CASSQDLVAGEQYF. This rearrangement joins TRBV4-1 to TRBJ2-7. Germline V CDR1 and CDR2: MGHRA, YSYEKL. This CDR3 is 14 amino acids long.